This T cell receptor beta chain was captured in a study of blood T cell repertoires in COVID-19. Profiling relied on immunoSEQ multiplex PCR, and the TCRdb table lists in-frame clones only, not all of them. The data show about 150,000 clones, about four fifths seen once. CDR1 and CDR2 from the germline V gene are MDHEN and SYDVKM. The V and J ends lost 6 bases and 0 bases, in that order; junction bases with no gene match: 7. The CDR3 contains 15 residues. The chain employs TRBV28 and TRBJ1-1, with 7 bases lining up with TRBD1. The origin of this receptor is a man between 60 and 70 years old with acute or convalescent COVID-19. The sample comprised peripheral blood. The CDR3 bases are TGTGCCAGCAGATCCCACAGGGGAATGAACACTGAAGCTTTCTTT. Amino acids: CASRSHRGMNTEAFF.